Below, 32 T cell receptor beta chains from the same sample are listed, as sequenced in a study of blood T cell repertoires in COVID-19. Assay: immunoSEQ multiplex PCR; the TCRdb copy retains only in-frame clones and omits some. This sample has about 62,000 clones; around nine tenths occur once, and the top ten carry 5.5% to 6.5%. The source material was peripheral blood. These receptors were obtained from a human donor in a cohort sampled during active COVID-19.

This clone was recorded only once. J is TRBJ2-2 and V is TRBV11-2, with a possible D match to TRBD2 (5 bases). There are 15 residues in the CDR3. Germline-derived CDR1 and CDR2 are SGHAT and FQNNGV. Trimming left V 5 bases short and J 4 bases short, with 14 bases between. The CDR3 DNA sequence: TGTGCCAGCAGCCCAGGCTGGGCGGGCACCGGGGAGCTGTTTTTT. It specifies CASSPGWAGTGELFF.

The chain carries TRBV4-2 and TRBJ1-1; D not certain. Trimming took 2 bases from V and 4 from J, leaving 11 bases between them. Germline assignment: CDR1 LGHNA and CDR2 YNFKEQ. The CDR3 sequence is 14 residues long. In DNA, the CDR3 is TGTGCCAGCAGCCAACCCGGGGAAGGCACTGAAGCTTTCTTT. Residues: CASSQPGEGTEAFF.

The chain joins TRBV6-6 to TRBJ2-1; 7 bases align to TRBD1. The CDR3 runs to 11 residues. With 6 bases clipped from V and 12 bases from J, the junction kept 5 bases outside the gene matches. Looked up from germline, CDR1 is MNHNY and CDR2 is SVGAGI (reference sequence). The CDR3 is CASRVQGPQFF. The CDR3 region has the DNA TGTGCCAGCAGGGTACAGGGGCCGCAGTTCTTC.

The rearrangement joins TRBV4-2 to TRBJ2-7; the D gene is possibly TRBD1 (6 bases). V was shortened by 4 bases and J by 2 bases, with 15 bases between the two germline ends. The germline CDR1 and CDR2 sequences are LGHNA and YNFKEQ. This CDR3 has 15 amino acids. The CDR3 region has the DNA TGTGCCAGCAGCCTCACCCTCACAGGGACCTACGAGCAGTACTTC. This sequence encodes CASSLTLTGTYEQYF.

This chain links TRBV9 with TRBJ2-1, with TRBD2 as a possible D gene (6 bases). The CDR3 spans 14 residues. With 3 bases removed from V and 9 bases from J, the gap between germline ends came to 16 bases. Per germline, CDR1 SGDLS and CDR2 YYNGEE. CDR3 sequence: CASSGGWGVGEQFF. CDR3 in DNA: TGTGCCAGCAGCGGAGGATGGGGGGTGGGTGAGCAGTTCTTC.

CDR3 sequence (DNA): TGTGCCAGCAGAAGTGCAGGCCCGACGAACAATGAGCAGTTCTTC. This sequence encodes CASRSAGPTNNEQFF. This chain joins TRBV21-1 and TRBJ2-1; TRBD1, the table's D call, was not compared with the DNA. TRBV21-1 counts as a pseudogene. This CDR3 spans 15 amino acids.

The rearrangement links TRBV24-1 to TRBJ1-5; 7 nucleotides match TRBD1. Looked up from germline, CDR1 is KGHDR and CDR2 is SFDVKD. Trimming took 5 bases from V and 1 from J; bases not matched to a gene: 7. The CDR3 runs 16 residues. The CDR3 DNA is TGTGCCACCAGTGGTAACAGGGGCGGGAGCAATCAGCCCCAGCATTTT. As protein: CATSGNRGGSNQPQHF.

The chain couples TRBV5-8 to TRBJ2-2, with a tentative D call TRBD2 (6 bases). V dropped 1 base and J dropped 1 base, with 20 bases sitting between them. The CDR3 spans 19 residues. The germline V gene has CDR1 SGHTS and CDR2 YDEGEE. This CDR3 reads CASSLYSGEGPLNTGELFF. CDR3 sequence (DNA): TGTGCCAGCAGCTTGTATTCGGGAGAGGGGCCGTTGAACACCGGGGAGCTGTTTTTT.

The J gene is TRBJ2-1, the V gene TRBV6-5; D might be TRBD1 (5 bases). This CDR3 has 14 amino acids. Germline V gene data show CDR1 as MNHEY and CDR2 as SVGAGI. The V end was cut by 4 bases, the J end by 7 bases, with 14 bases between. The CDR3 loop is CASSSRTQGNEQFF. CDR3 sequence (DNA): TGTGCCAGCAGTTCGCGGACCCAGGGAAATGAGCAGTTCTTC.

This clone appeared a single time. The chain links TRBV30 to TRBJ1-1; no firm D call. The CDR3 runs 15 residues. V dropped 0 bases and J dropped 6 bases, with 17 bases sitting between them. Germline CDR1 GTSNPN, CDR2 SVGIG (reference sequence). CDR3 in amino acids: CAWSVLGTIRAEAFF. The CDR3 DNA reads TGTGCCTGGAGTGTACTAGGCACAATAAGGGCTGAAGCTTTCTTT.

V usage is TRBV27 and J usage is TRBJ2-1; TRBD2 matches at 11 bases. V gave up 7 bases and J gave up 3 bases; unmatched junction bases: 5. Germline V gene sequence: CDR1 MNHEY, CDR2 SMNVEV (reference sequence). There are 15 residues in the CDR3. For the CDR3, the DNA is TGTGCCAGCAACCGCGGGACTAGCGGCTACAATGAGCAGTTCTTC. As protein: CASNRGTSGYNEQFF.

This chain links TRBV27 with TRBJ2-6; D is ambiguous. Trimming took off 7 bases at V and 2 bases at J, with 9 bases between the two ends. Germline CDR1 reads MNHEY; CDR2 reads SMNVEV (reference sequence). The CDR3 totals 14 residues. As DNA, the CDR3 is TGTGCCAGCAAGGAGTCAGCTGGGGCCAACGTCCTGACTTTC. The encoded protein is CASKESAGANVLTF.

V is TRBV30 and J is TRBJ2-1; 7 positions match TRBD2. After removal of 3 bases from V and 8 bases from J, the junction contained 10 bases not matched to a gene. The CDR3 covers 14 residues. The germline CDR1 and CDR2 sequences are GTSNPN and SVGIG (reference sequence). This CDR3 reads CAWSPSGKGYEQFF. The CDR3 DNA is TGTGCCTGGAGCCCCAGCGGGAAGGGTTATGAGCAGTTCTTC.

The chain employs TRBV7-9 and TRBJ1-1; 7 bases are shared with TRBD1. The germline gives CDR1 SEHNR, CDR2 FQNEAQ (reference sequence). The CDR3 runs to 14 residues. Germline trimming cut 4 bases from V and 1 base from J; bases unmatched to any gene: 3. In nucleotides, the CDR3 is TGTGCCAGCAGCTCCGGGACAGCGAACACTGAAGCTTTCTTT. Translation: CASSSGTANTEAFF.

The chain recombines TRBV2 with TRBJ1-1; D may be TRBD1 (6 bases). V was clipped by 2 bases and J by 8 bases, with 15 bases between them. Germline V CDR1 and CDR2: SNHLY, FYNNEI. The CDR3 consists of 14 residues. CDR3 region: CASSEWGPGREAFF. In nucleotides, the CDR3 is TGTGCCAGCAGTGAATGGGGGCCGGGCCGGGAAGCTTTCTTT.

The chain has TRBV5-1 and TRBJ2-1, with TRBD2 as a possible D gene (7 bases). This CDR3 has 16 amino acids. V was clipped by 4 bases and J by 8 bases, with 22 bases between them. Germline V gives CDR1 SGHRS, CDR2 YFSETQ. In nucleotides, the CDR3 is TGCGCCAGCAGCCCTGGAGGGCTGTCCGGGGGGCATGAGCAGTTCTTC. Its protein is CASSPGGLSGGHEQFF.

This sequence joins TRBV14 and TRBJ2-3; D might be TRBD2 (6 bases). CDR3 length: 14 amino acids. Germline V gives CDR1 SGHDN, CDR2 FVKESK. Trimming removed 5 bases from V and 3 bases from J, with 12 bases in between. For the CDR3, the DNA is TGTGCCAGCAGCATAGGGCTAGCGACAGATACGCAGTATTTT. The encoded protein is CASSIGLATDTQYF.

The chain recombines TRBV11-2 with TRBJ2-1; TRBD2 aligns across 12 bases. This CDR3 has 16 residues. Germline CDR1 SGHAT, CDR2 FQNNGV. The V gene end was trimmed by 4 bases and the J gene end by 0 bases; junction bases not matched to a gene: 1. This CDR3 reads CASSSTSGSSYNEQFF. The DNA of the CDR3 is TGTGCCAGCAGCTCGACTAGCGGGAGCTCCTACAATGAGCAGTTCTTC.

A single count supports this clone. J is TRBJ2-3 and V is TRBV4-2; 7 bases align to TRBD2. The CDR3 runs to 16 residues. Trimming at V came to 4 bases and at J to 2 bases, leaving 9 bases not matched to a gene. CDR1 is LGHNA and CDR2 is YNFKEQ in the germline V gene. The CDR3 sequence: CASSRLRGSSTDTQYF. CDR3 coding DNA: TGTGCCAGCAGCCGACTCCGCGGGAGTTCCACAGATACGCAGTATTTT.

The rearrangement joins TRBV6-5 to TRBJ1-1, with 9 bases fitting TRBD1. J lost 11 bases, V lost 6 bases, and 10 bases had no gene match. CDR1 is MNHEY, CDR2 SVGAGI, per germline. There are 13 residues in the CDR3. This chain's CDR3 is CASRRSGQGNAFF. The CDR3 nucleotides are TGTGCCAGCAGAAGATCCGGACAGGGGAATGCTTTCTTT.

The rearrangement joins TRBV19 to TRBJ2-6; D is possibly TRBD2 (6 bases). Germline V lookup: CDR1 LNHDA, CDR2 SQIVND (reference sequence). V dropped 9 bases and J dropped 1 base, with 16 bases sitting between them. The length of the CDR3 is 16 residues. In nucleotides, the CDR3 is TGTGCCAGCGGGACTCAGAGGAATTCTGGGGCCAACGTCCTGACTTTC. Translating gives CASGTQRNSGANVLTF.

This clone was counted a single time. V is TRBV12-3 or TRBV12-4 and J is TRBJ2-1; 13 bases match TRBD2. Unmatched junction bases numbered 6, after V lost 6 bases and J lost 13 bases. This CDR3 contains 13 residues. The CDR3 sequence: CASSLGTSGNQFF. The CDR3 DNA reads TGTGCCAGCAGCCTGGGGACTAGCGGGAATCAGTTCTTC.

The table lists this clone with a count of one. V is TRBV25-1 and J is TRBJ2-7; TRBD1 might be the D (6 bases). The CDR3 is 16 amino acids. V lost 1 base and J 3 bases, leaving 16 bases between the germline ends. Germline V gene data show CDR1 as MGHDK and CDR2 as SYGVNS. The DNA of the CDR3 is TGTGCCAGCAGTGAATTTGAACAGGCAGGGGTCTACGAGCAGTACTTC. It codes for CASSEFEQAGVYEQYF.

The rearrangement joins TRBV27 to TRBJ2-5; 9 bases align to TRBD1. The CDR3 covers 16 residues. The germline V gene has CDR1 MNHEY and CDR2 SMNVEV (reference sequence). J gave up 4 bases and V 2 bases, and 8 bases lay outside the gene matches. The CDR3 here is CASSLGGTGYRETQYF. Written as DNA, the CDR3 is TGTGCCAGCAGTTTAGGCGGGACAGGGTATCGAGAGACCCAGTACTTC.

This clone is a singleton in its sample. The rearrangement links TRBV9 to TRBJ2-5, with TRBD1 matching over 8 bases. Trimming took 4 bases from V and 4 from J; bases not matched to a gene: 3. This CDR3 has 13 amino acids. Per the germline V gene, CDR1 is SGDLS and CDR2 is YYNGEE. Here the CDR3 DNA reads TGTGCCAGCAGCACAGGGGGTCCAGAGACCCAGTACTTC. Its translation is CASSTGGPETQYF. Based on the CDR3 plus reference TRBV9 and TRBJ2-5, the full variable domain is DSGVTQTPKHLITATGQRVTLRCSPRSGDLSVYWYQQSLDQGLQFLIQYYNGEERAKGNILERFSAQQFPDLHSELNLSSLELGDSALYFCASSTGGPETQYFGPGTRLLVL.

V gene TRBV30 combines with J gene TRBJ1-1; D is possibly TRBD1 (6 bases). Germline lookup yields CDR1 GTSNPN and CDR2 SVGIG (reference sequence). The CDR3 consists of 14 residues. V was shortened by 4 bases and J by 5 bases, with 17 bases between the two germline ends. The CDR3 reads CAWIRGRGMTEAFF. In nucleotides, the CDR3 is TGTGCCTGGATTCGGGGCAGGGGTATGACTGAAGCTTTCTTT.

The chain employs TRBV28 and TRBJ2-3, with 7 positions matching TRBD2. CDR1 is MDHEN and CDR2 is SYDVKM in the germline V gene. J gave up 11 bases and V 4 bases, and 9 bases lay outside the gene matches. The CDR3 sequence is 13 residues long. CDR3 sequence: CASSSPGRGGQYF. CDR3 nucleotide sequence: TGTGCCAGCAGTTCCCCGGGGAGGGGCGGGCAGTATTTT.

This clone was observed a single time. The gene calls are TRBV12-1 and TRBJ2-3; the tabulated D call, TRBD2, remains unverified against the DNA. TRBV12-1 is assigned pseudogene status. The CDR3 contains 15 residues. The DNA of the CDR3 is TGTGCCAGCAGCCCCCCCCCAACTTACACAGATACGCAGTATTTT. Translation gives CASSPPPTYTDTQYF.

The rearrangement joins TRBV4-1 to TRBJ1-5; TRBD1 is a possible D gene (5 bases). The CDR3 runs 15 residues. V lost 4 bases to trimming and J lost 1 base, with 11 bases between them. Germline V gene data show CDR1 as MGHRA and CDR2 as YSYEKL. The CDR3, as DNA: TGCGCCAGCAGCCGTTCAGGGCCCAGCAATCAGCCCCAGCATTTT. Its translation is CASSRSGPSNQPQHF.

The chain carries TRBV2 and TRBJ1-5; a possible D gene is TRBD1 (5 bases). Trimming removed 6 bases from V and 2 bases from J, with 8 bases in between. Germline CDR1 and CDR2: SNHLY and FYNNEI. The CDR3 spans 13 residues. The CDR3 nucleotides are TGTGCCAGCAGCGGGACTGGCAATCAGCCCCAGCATTTT. As protein: CASSGTGNQPQHF.

The chain is built from TRBV9 and TRBJ1-1, with D uncertain. This CDR3 region has 10 residues. Germline-derived CDR1 and CDR2 are SGDLS and YYNGEE. Trimming pared 10 bases from V and 4 bases from J, leaving 8 bases between. The CDR3 sequence is CAPVSTEAFF. Here the CDR3 DNA reads TGTGCCCCGGTGAGCACTGAAGCTTTCTTT.

The V call is TRBV7-2, the J call TRBJ2-5, with D perhaps TRBD2 (5 bases). The CDR3 is 14 residues long. V was pared by 6 bases and J by 2 bases, with 13 bases between. Germline V CDR1 and CDR2: SGHTA, FQGNSA. CDR3 nucleotide sequence: TGTGCCAGCAGTGGGAGTGGTCTTCAAGAGACCCAGTACTTC. Translation gives CASSGSGLQETQYF.